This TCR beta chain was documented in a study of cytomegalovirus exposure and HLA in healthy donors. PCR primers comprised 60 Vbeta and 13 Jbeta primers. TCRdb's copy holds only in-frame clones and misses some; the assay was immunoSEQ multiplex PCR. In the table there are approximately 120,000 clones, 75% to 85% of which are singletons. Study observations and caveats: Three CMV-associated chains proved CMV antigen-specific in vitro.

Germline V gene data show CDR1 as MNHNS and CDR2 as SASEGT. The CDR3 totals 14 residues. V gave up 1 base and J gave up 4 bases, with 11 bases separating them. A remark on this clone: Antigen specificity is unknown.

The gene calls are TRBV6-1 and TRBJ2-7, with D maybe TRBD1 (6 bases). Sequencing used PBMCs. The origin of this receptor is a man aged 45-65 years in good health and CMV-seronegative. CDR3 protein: CASSEGWGRYEQYV. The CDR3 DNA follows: TGTGCCAGCAGTGAAGGGTGGGGGCGTTACGAGCAGTACGTC.